These 20 T cell receptor beta chains came from one sample sequenced in a study of cytomegalovirus exposure and HLA in healthy donors. Use of 60 Vbeta and 13 Jbeta primers characterized the PCR. Method: immunoSEQ multiplex PCR; TCRdb's copy keeps in-frame clones and lacks some. The repertoire holds 150,000 to 180,000 clones, with about 80% as singletons. The source material was PBMCs. These receptors were collected from a young man in good health and CMV-seropositive.

This rearrangement joins TRBV18 to TRBJ1-2; 8 positions match TRBD1. Germline CDR1 KGHSH, CDR2 LQKENI. J lost 5 bases, V lost 2 bases, and 7 bases had no gene match. CDR3 length equals 15 residues. CDR3 protein: CASSPGGTGVYGYTF. The CDR3 DNA reads as TGTGCCAGCTCACCAGGCGGGACAGGTGTTTATGGCTACACCTTC.

CDR3 protein: CASSQDRDHGYEQYF. The CDR3 nucleotides read TGTGCCAGCAGCCAAGACAGGGATCATGGCTACGAGCAGTACTTC. This chain joins TRBV4-2 and TRBJ2-7; a weak D match, TRBD1 (5 bases). Germline V gene data show CDR1 as LGHNA and CDR2 as YNFKEQ. The CDR3 is made up of 15 amino acids. Between the trimmed V and J ends, which lost 0 bases and 3 bases, there was a span of 12 bases.

The J gene is TRBJ1-2, the V gene TRBV7-9; D uncertain. There are 12 residues in the CDR3. Per germline, CDR1 SEHNR and CDR2 FQNEAQ (reference sequence). Deletions cut 3 bases from V and 4 bases from J, with 6 bases between. DNA of the CDR3: TGTGCCAGCAGCTTTAACAGCTATGGCTACACCTTC. Its translation: CASSFNSYGYTF.

A single count supports this clone. This rearrangement joins TRBV10-3 to TRBJ2-7, with TRBD1 matching over 8 bases. Looked up from germline, CDR1 is ENHRY and CDR2 is SYGVKD. The CDR3 loop spans 15 amino acids. V gave up 10 bases and J gave up 0 bases; unmatched junction bases: 11. CDR3: CATRPGQGSSYEQYF. The DNA for the CDR3 is TGTGCCACCAGACCTGGACAGGGAAGCTCCTACGAGCAGTACTTC.

The genes are TRBV30 and TRBJ1-2; 7 positions agree with TRBD1. With 4 bases clipped from V and 0 bases from J, the junction kept 5 bases outside the gene matches. From germline, CDR1 is GTSNPN and CDR2 SVGIG (reference sequence). The CDR3 spans 14 residues. The CDR3 here is CAWTPGQTNYGYTF. The DNA for the CDR3 is TGTGCCTGGACCCCGGGACAGACTAACTATGGCTACACCTTC.

The rearrangement links TRBV5-1 to TRBJ2-3; 8 nucleotides line up with TRBD2. Germline CDR1 SGHRS, CDR2 YFSETQ. CDR3 length: 15 amino acids. V lost 8 bases to trimming and J lost 2 bases; unmatched junction nucleotides: 10. CDR3 in amino acids: CASERGSGLTDTQYF. CDR3 nucleotides: TGCGCCAGTGAGCGGGGGTCGGGACTCACAGATACGCAGTATTTT.

The genes are TRBV29-1 and TRBJ2-7; D gene uncertain. The germline V gene encodes CDR1 SQVTM and CDR2 ANQGSEA. V was trimmed by 5 bases and J by 1 base, leaving 9 bases between them. This CDR3 region has 12 residues. This chain's CDR3 is CSVSSASYEQYF. CDR3 DNA sequence: TGCAGCGTTTCGAGCGCTTCCTACGAGCAGTACTTC.

V is TRBV9 and J is TRBJ1-2; no clear D gene. CDR3 length: 17 residues. Trimming removed 3 bases from V and 3 bases from J, with 21 bases in between. Germline V lookup: CDR1 SGDLS, CDR2 YYNGEE. This chain's CDR3 is CASSAISGRAKDYGYTF. The CDR3 DNA reads TGTGCCAGCAGCGCTATTTCGGGGAGGGCGAAGGACTATGGCTACACCTTC.

Concerning this clone: A junction boundary mismatches the germline segment, possibly from a read error. The chain links TRBV7-9 to TRBJ1-2; D gene unclear. This CDR3 has 16 residues. Germline lookup yields CDR1 SEHNR and CDR2 FQNEAQ (reference sequence). Written as DNA, the CDR3 is TGTTCCAGCAGCTTAAGCGGTGACAACACTAGGTATGGCTACACCTTC. Translation gives CSSSLSGDNTRYGYTF.

This clone counts as medium-sized. This specimen includes other DNA sequences encoding the same CDR3. This chain connects TRBV6-6 to TRBJ2-7; D is undetermined. The length of the CDR3 is 11 residues. The germline V gene has CDR1 MNHNY and CDR2 SVGAGI (reference sequence). V dropped 8 bases and J dropped 3 bases, with 8 bases sitting between them. The chain's CDR3 is CASLSGYEQYF. The DNA for the CDR3 is TGTGCCAGCTTGTCCGGCTACGAGCAGTACTTC.

The V and J genes are TRBV30 and TRBJ2-1, with 9 positions matching TRBD1. Trimming cost V 0 bases and J 8 bases; bases outside gene matches: 5. The CDR3 sequence is 14 residues long. Germline CDR1 and CDR2: GTSNPN and SVGIG (reference sequence). DNA for the CDR3: TGTGCCTGGAGTGTGGGACAGGGCGGGGATGAGCAGTTCTTC. Translating gives CAWSVGQGGDEQFF.

This clone was found a few times. V gene TRBV7-9 combines with J gene TRBJ2-1; the match to TRBD1 covers 9 bases. CDR3 length: 15 amino acids. The V and J ends lost 5 bases and 2 bases, in that order; junction bases with no gene match: 4. Looked up from germline, CDR1 is SEHNR and CDR2 is FQNEAQ (reference sequence). CDR3: CASSPGQGPYNEQFF. CDR3 bases: TGTGCCAGCAGCCCCGGACAGGGGCCCTACAATGAGCAGTTCTTC.

V usage is TRBV9 and J usage is TRBJ2-7; perhaps TRBD2 as D (5 bases). Germline V lookup: CDR1 SGDLS, CDR2 YYNGEE. The CDR3 has 15 amino acids. V was shortened by 0 bases and J by 2 bases, with 12 bases between the two germline ends. The CDR3 here is CASSVDPLATYEQYF. The CDR3 coding sequence is TGTGCCAGCAGCGTAGACCCCCTAGCCACCTACGAGCAGTACTTC.

The chain joins TRBV7-2 to TRBJ2-7; D is uncertain. The germline V gene has CDR1 SGHTA and CDR2 FQGNSA. V was trimmed by 3 bases and J by 6 bases, leaving 12 bases between them. The CDR3 extends over 13 amino acids. The CDR3 here is CASSFTPAREQYF. Here the CDR3 DNA reads TGTGCCAGCAGCTTTACACCCGCCCGCGAGCAGTACTTC.

V is TRBV6-1 and J is TRBJ2-3, with 7 bases aligning to TRBD2. Germline values: CDR1 MNHNS, CDR2 SASEGT. V trimming: 3 bases; J trimming: 3 bases; junction bases outside the gene matches: 6. This CDR3 spans 15 amino acids. The CDR3: CASSDGREETDTQYF. Written as DNA, the CDR3 is TGTGCCAGCAGTGATGGACGGGAGGAAACAGATACGCAGTATTTT.

This clone was counted between two and nine times. The rearrangement joins TRBV5-4 to TRBJ2-5, with 9 bases that match TRBD2. The end of the DNA aligns better with TRBJ2-7, so the J call may be wrong. Germline CDR1 reads SGHNT; CDR2 reads YYREEE (reference sequence). The CDR3 has 17 amino acids. The CDR3 DNA is TGTGCCAGCAGCTTAGGGATAGCGGGAGTTGCGTCCTACGAGCAGTACTTC. Translated, it gives CASSLGIAGVASYEQYF.

This clone was counted a single time. The chain joins TRBV5-1 to TRBJ1-1, with D possibly being TRBD1 (5 bases). The V end was cut by 4 bases, the J end by 7 bases, with 14 bases between. Germline V gene sequence: CDR1 SGHRS, CDR2 YFSETQ. The CDR3 covers 13 residues. The CDR3 loop reads CASSAQVGIEAFF. The CDR3 coding sequence is TGCGCCAGCAGCGCACAGGTAGGCATTGAAGCTTTCTTT. Looking up the rest from reference TRBV5-1 and TRBJ1-1 gives the full variable domain: KAGVTQTPRYLIKTRGQQVTLSCSPISGHRSVSWYQQTPGQGLQFLFEYFSETQRNKGNFPGRFSGRQFSNSRSEMNVSTLELGDSALYLCASSAQVGIEAFFGQGTRLTVV.

The rearrangement uses TRBV7-9 and TRBJ2-7; 7 bases fit TRBD2. V shed 1 base and J 2 bases; nucleotides not matched to a gene: 8. The CDR3 extends over 16 amino acids. Germline V CDR1 and CDR2: SEHNR, FQNEAQ (reference sequence). CDR3 nucleotide sequence: TGTGCCAGCAGCTTAGGTAGCGTGGGGGGGGCCTACGAGCAGTACTTC. It is translated as CASSLGSVGGAYEQYF.

The chain employs TRBV2 and TRBJ2-5, with 11 positions matching TRBD2. V lost 5 bases to trimming and J lost 4 bases; unmatched junction nucleotides: 6. The CDR3 sequence is 15 residues long. From germline, CDR1 is SNHLY and CDR2 FYNNEI. Here the CDR3 DNA reads TGTGCCAGCAGTTGGGGACTAGCGGCTACAGAGACCCAGTACTTC. It specifies CASSWGLAATETQYF.

The J gene is TRBJ2-1, the V gene TRBV25-1, with TRBD2 identical over 12 bases. Trimming at V came to 6 bases and at J to 6 bases, leaving 15 bases not matched to a gene. The V gene's germline CDR1 is MGHDK and CDR2 SYGVNS. The CDR3 loop spans 18 amino acids. CDR3 coding DNA: TGTGCCAGCAGGCAGACCCTAGCGGGAGGGCCGTCGGGCAATGAGCAGTTCTTC. Protein: CASRQTLAGGPSGNEQFF.